These T cell receptor beta chains were read from a single sample in a study of blood T cell repertoires in COVID-19. The assay was immunoSEQ multiplex PCR, and TCRdb's table has in-frame clones only and misses some. The sample holds 250,000 to 350,000 clones; more than 75% are singletons and the top ten take 2% to 3%. Material for sequencing was PBMCs or T cells enriched from blood (not recorded which). Receptors were obtained from a man aged 55 to 70 who had recovered from COVID-19. CDR3s include the opening cysteine and the closing phenylalanine or tryptophan. Each record gives: CDR3 DNA, CDR3 protein, clone size, V gene, J gene, D gene. D genes are given only for firm matches. Size is omitted from some rows. Given values are once, few, many or a class for expanded clones.

DNA: TGTGCCTGGAGTGGAGGACAGGGGGGACAGAACACTGAAGCTTTCTTT; CDR3: CAWSGGQGGQNTEAFF; size: .; V: TRBV30; J: TRBJ1-1; D: TRBD1
DNA: TGCGCCAGCAGTCAGAGACAGGGGGATTTGCGGGGCTACACCTTC; CDR3: CASSQRQGDLRGYTF; size: .; V: TRBV10-1; J: TRBJ1-2; D: TRBD1
DNA: TGTGCCAGCAGTTTCACACCTTCCTACGAGCAGTACTTC; CDR3: CASSFTPSYEQYF; size: .; V: TRBV27; J: TRBJ2-7; D: .
DNA: TGTGCCAGCAGGCTGACAGGGGTCTACCCTGAAGCTTTCTTT; CDR3: CASRLTGVYPEAFF; size: .; V: TRBV6-5; J: TRBJ1-1; D: TRBD1
DNA: TGCGCCAGCAGCCCCGAAGGAGGTGAGGGCTATGGCTACACCTTC; CDR3: CASSPEGGEGYGYTF; size: .; V: TRBV4-1; J: TRBJ1-2; D: .
DNA: TGTGCCAGCAGACAGGGGGCTGGAGATCAGCCCCAGCATTTT; CDR3: CASRQGAGDQPQHF; size: .; V: TRBV6-5; J: TRBJ1-5; D: TRBD1
DNA: TGTGCCAGCAGCTTGGAGCCTCGTCAGCCCCAGCATTTT; CDR3: CASSLEPRQPQHF; size: once; V: TRBV5-8; J: TRBJ1-5; D: .
DNA: TGTGCCAGCAGCTCCGGGACAGGGTTTAGCCAGACCCAGTACTTC; CDR3: CASSSGTGFSQTQYF; size: .; V: TRBV5-4; J: TRBJ2-5; D: TRBD1
DNA: TGCGCCAGCAGCCAAGATCCAGGGGGAATTAATTCACCCCTCCACTTT; CDR3: CASSQDPGGINSPLHF; size: once; V: TRBV4-1; J: TRBJ1-6; D: TRBD1
DNA: TGTGCCAGTAGTCCCAGGACTAGCGGGTATCAAGAGACCCAGTACTTC; CDR3: CASSPRTSGYQETQYF; size: .; V: TRBV19; J: TRBJ2-5; D: TRBD2
DNA: TGTGCCAGCAGCCACAATGGAGGCGGGAGCTACGAGCAGTACTTC; CDR3: CASSHNGGGSYEQYF; size: .; V: TRBV5-5; J: TRBJ2-7; D: TRBD2
DNA: TGCAGCGTTGACCCCAAGGGGCTATACTATGGCTACACCTTC; CDR3: CSVDPKGLYYGYTF; size: .; V: TRBV29-1; J: TRBJ1-2; D: .
DNA: TGTGCCAGCAGCGCCAGGGAGGATAATGAAAAACTGTTTTTT; CDR3: CASSAREDNEKLFF; size: .; V: TRBV7-9; J: TRBJ1-4; D: .
DNA: TGCGCCAGCAGCCAGACAGGGGCTGGAAACACCATATATTTT; CDR3: CASSQTGAGNTIYF; size: .; V: TRBV4-1; J: TRBJ1-3; D: TRBD1
DNA: TGTGCCAGCAGCTTAGGTCTAGGGGTGTTGGACACTGAAGCTTTCTTT; CDR3: CASSLGLGVLDTEAFF; size: .; V: TRBV7-8; J: TRBJ1-1; D: .
DNA: TGTGCCAGTAGTACCGACAGGGGTAGCAATCAGCCCCAGCATTTT; CDR3: CASSTDRGSNQPQHF; size: .; V: TRBV19; J: TRBJ1-5; D: TRBD1
DNA: TGTGCCAGCAGAACTAGCGGGGGCCAAGAGACCCAGTACTTC; CDR3: CASRTSGGQETQYF; size: .; V: TRBV7-2; J: TRBJ2-5; D: TRBD2
DNA: TGTGCCAGCAGCCCCCGACAGAGCGATACGCAGTATTTT; CDR3: CASSPRQSDTQYF; size: .; V: TRBV7-9; J: TRBJ2-3; D: .
DNA: TGTGCCTGGAGTGGAGACAGGGGAGCATCTGAAGCTTTCTTT; CDR3: CAWSGDRGASEAFF; size: once; V: TRBV30; J: TRBJ1-1; D: TRBD1
DNA: TGCGCCAGCAGCTGGGGACAGGGAGTATCAGGTGGCTACACCTTC; CDR3: CASSWGQGVSGGYTF; size: .; V: TRBV5-1; J: TRBJ1-2; D: TRBD1
DNA: TGTGCCAGCAGCTTAGGAGGGTGGGGAACCGGGGAGCTGTTTTTT; CDR3: CASSLGGWGTGELFF; size: few; V: TRBV7-3; J: TRBJ2-2; D: .
DNA: TGTGCCAGCAGACAAGCAGGGGGCTATGGCTACACCTTC; CDR3: CASRQAGGYGYTF; size: .; V: TRBV3-1/TRBV3-2; J: TRBJ1-2; D: TRBD1
DNA: TGTGCCAGCAGCTTGGGGGCGGGTATTCGCTCCTACGAGCAGTACTTC; CDR3: CASSLGAGIRSYEQYF; size: few; V: TRBV11-3; J: TRBJ2-7; D: .
DNA: TGTGCCTGGAGCCCCCGGGGGGGAGGTGGAAACACCATATATTTT; CDR3: CAWSPRGGGGNTIYF; size: .; V: TRBV30; J: TRBJ1-3; D: .
DNA: TGTGCCAGCAGCTCAGGGGTGGGGAGCACTGAAGCTTTCTTT; CDR3: CASSSGVGSTEAFF; size: once; V: TRBV7-3; J: TRBJ1-1; D: .
DNA: TGTGCCAGCAGCCAAGATTCGTGGGCGGGAGGGCCCGTGGATACGCAGTATTTT; CDR3: CASSQDSWAGGPVDTQYF; size: .; V: TRBV14; J: TRBJ2-3; D: TRBD2
DNA: TGTGCCAGCAGCCAACTCGGGGGGGAAGATACGCAGTATTTT; CDR3: CASSQLGGEDTQYF; size: .; V: TRBV3-1/TRBV3-2; J: TRBJ2-3; D: TRBD2
DNA: TGTGCCAGTAGTATAGAGGGACTAGCGCTCTCCTACAATGAGCAGTTCTTC; CDR3: CASSIEGLALSYNEQFF; size: .; V: TRBV19; J: TRBJ2-1; D: TRBD2
DNA: TGTGCCAGCAGCTTATTCAGCATGCGTGACTACCGAGGAGATACGCAGTATTTT; CDR3: CASSLFSMRDYRGDTQYF; size: .; V: TRBV7-2; J: TRBJ2-3; D: .
DNA: TGTGCCAGCACAGACAGGGTGGGCGAGCAGTACTTC; CDR3: CASTDRVGEQYF; size: .; V: TRBV7-9; J: TRBJ2-7; D: TRBD1
DNA: TGTGCCAGCAGCCCGTTACAGGGGGCGCAAGGAAACACCATATATTTT; CDR3: CASSPLQGAQGNTIYF; size: .; V: TRBV9; J: TRBJ1-3; D: TRBD1
DNA: TGTGCCAGTAGAAGAGAGGACAGGGGCAATCAGCCCCAGCATTTT; CDR3: CASRREDRGNQPQHF; size: .; V: TRBV19; J: TRBJ1-5; D: TRBD1
DNA: TGTGCCAGCAGTAAAGAGGTCCGCGGGAGCTACACCTTC; CDR3: CASSKEVRGSYTF; size: .; V: TRBV25-1; J: TRBJ1-2; D: .
DNA: TGTGCCAGTAGTAGGAGTACAGGAGAAGAAGCTTTCTTT; CDR3: CASSRSTGEEAFF; size: once; V: TRBV19; J: TRBJ1-1; D: .
DNA: TGTGCCATCAGTGAGCCGAGACAGGGACACACTGAAGCTTTCTTT; CDR3: CAISEPRQGHTEAFF; size: .; V: TRBV10-3; J: TRBJ1-1; D: TRBD1
DNA: TGTGCCAGCACCCAACAGGGGCGTGAAGGTGGGCAGTACTTC; CDR3: CASTQQGREGGQYF; size: .; V: TRBV6-5; J: TRBJ2-7; D: TRBD1
DNA: TGTGCCAGCAGGACAGGACAGGGTGGTTCCTATGGCTACACCTTC; CDR3: CASRTGQGGSYGYTF; size: .; V: TRBV6-5; J: TRBJ1-2; D: TRBD1
DNA: TGCGCCAGCCCGCGGCGGGACTCTGGAAACACCATATATTTT; CDR3: CASPRRDSGNTIYF; size: .; V: TRBV23-1; J: TRBJ1-3; D: .
DNA: TGTGCCAGCAGGTCAACAGGGAGGGACACTGAAGCTTTCTTT; CDR3: CASRSTGRDTEAFF; size: .; V: TRBV3-1/TRBV3-2; J: TRBJ1-1; D: .
DNA: TGTGCCAGCAGTGAATCGGGGGTGATTCAGCCCCAGCATTTT; CDR3: CASSESGVIQPQHF; size: .; V: TRBV2; J: TRBJ1-5; D: .